Each of the 31 T cell receptor beta chains below was sequenced from the same sample in a study of identical twins. TCRdb reprocessed the 5' RACE reads with MiXCR, giving one entry per CDR3 protein. Of some 760,000 distinct CDR3 sequences listed, about 18% were seen once; the top ten hold around 12%. This sample also belongs to another study, concerning T cells expressing NK-cell markers.

Input material: PBMCs. The receptor source for this set is a woman between 18 and 29 years old in good health.

This clonotype appeared a few times. The rearrangement links TRBV7-9 to TRBJ1-2, with a weak D call TRBD1 (5 bases). V lost 3 bases, J lost 4 bases, and 15 bases lay in between. Per germline, CDR1 SEHNR and CDR2 FQNEAQ (reference sequence). This CDR3 is 15 amino acids long. The CDR3 nucleotides are TGTGCCAGCAGCTTTGGGGCAGCGGGGGGCTATGGCTACACCTTC. It encodes CASSFGAAGGYGYTF.

This clonotype was observed at least ten times. The V call is TRBV7-3, the J call TRBJ1-4; D gene ambiguous. The CDR3 consists of 15 residues. Trimming took off 5 bases at V and 8 bases at J, with 18 bases between the two ends. Germline V gene lookup returns CDR1 SGHTA and CDR2 FQGTGA. Written as DNA, the CDR3 is TGTGCCAGCAGCGCCCGGCGGGTGGAAGGGGAAAAACTGTTTTTT. This gives the protein CASSARRVEGEKLFF.

This clonotype has a handful of counts. The CDR3 region is CASSLTKGGANEQFF. CDR3 coding DNA: TGTGCCAGCAGCTTGACTAAAGGGGGCGCAAATGAGCAGTTCTTC. The genes are TRBV5-5 and TRBJ2-1; TRBD1 matches 7 bases. The CDR3 covers 15 residues. Trimming removed 1 base from V and 7 bases from J; junction bases left unmatched: 8. Germline assignment: CDR1 SGHKS and CDR2 YYEKEE (reference sequence).

The CDR3 region is CASSPGWHTGELFF. The CDR3 DNA is TGTGCCAGCAGTCCGGGATGGCACACCGGGGAGCTGTTTTTT. The rearrangement uses TRBV6-2 or TRBV6-3 and TRBJ2-2; tentatively, D is TRBD2 (5 bases). Germline CDR1 MNHEY, CDR2 SVGEGT. This CDR3 spans 14 amino acids. V was cut by 5 bases and J by 3 bases, with 10 bases left in between.

Only a few counts were recorded for this clonotype. This chain uses TRBV5-1 with TRBJ2-5, with 7 bases lining up with TRBD1. Trimming took 2 bases from V and 4 from J; bases not matched to a gene: 8. CDR1 and CDR2 (germline): SGHRS, YFSETQ. This CDR3 has 15 amino acids. In nucleotides, the CDR3 is TGCGCCAGCAGCTTCCTGACAGGGATCGGAGAGACCCAGTACTTC. Translation: CASSFLTGIGETQYF.

J is TRBJ2-1 and V is TRBV12-3 or TRBV12-4, with 8 bases that match TRBD2. This CDR3 is built from 17 residues. V was pared by 4 bases and J by 6 bases, with 14 bases of the junction left unmatched. The CDR3 sequence: CASSSVAGSVGSNEQFF. The CDR3 coding sequence is TGTGCCAGCAGTTCGGTAGCGGGGAGCGTTGGGTCCAATGAGCAGTTCTTC.

There are a few counts of this clonotype. This rearrangement joins TRBV9 to TRBJ2-5, with 13 bases fitting TRBD2. Trimming at V came to 4 bases and at J to 4 bases, leaving 7 bases not matched to a gene. CDR3 size: 16 residues. The germline gives CDR1 SGDLS, CDR2 YYNGEE. The CDR3 region is CASSTRLAGGGETQYF. The CDR3, as DNA: TGTGCCAGCAGCACCCGACTAGCGGGAGGAGGAGAGACCCAGTACTTC.

The chain links TRBV29-1 to TRBJ1-1; TRBD1 matches 10 bases. The CDR3 totals 13 residues. From germline, CDR1 is SQVTM and CDR2 ANQGSEA. V dropped 4 bases and J dropped 4; count of bases not matched to a gene: 3. CDR3 nucleotides: TGCAGCGTTGGGACAGGGGGAGTCACTGAAGCTTTCTTT. This translates into CSVGTGGVTEAFF.

The rearrangement joins TRBV4-1 to TRBJ2-3, with TRBD1 matching 7 bases. The V gene's germline CDR1 is MGHRA and CDR2 YSYEKL. The ends lost 0 bases at V and 5 bases at J; junction bases unmatched: 5. The CDR3 sequence is 15 residues long. This chain's CDR3 is CASSQDDRDGDTQYF. In DNA form, the CDR3 reads TGCGCCAGCAGCCAAGACGACAGGGATGGAGATACGCAGTATTTT.

The chain recombines TRBV5-1 with TRBJ1-2, with TRBD1 matching 9 bases. The V gene end was trimmed by 3 bases and the J gene end by 8 bases; junction bases not matched to a gene: 8. The CDR3 consists of 14 residues. The germline gives CDR1 SGHRS, CDR2 YFSETQ. The CDR3: CASSSAGTGYGYTF. CDR3 nucleotide sequence: TGCGCCAGCAGCTCTGCCGGGACAGGGTACGGCTACACCTTC.

This clonotype has just one count. V and J are TRBV29-1 and TRBJ2-6, with 7 nucleotides matching TRBD1. CDR3 length equals 17 residues. The V gene end was trimmed by 2 bases and the J gene end by 2 bases; junction bases not matched to a gene: 9. CDR1 and CDR2 from the germline V gene are SQVTM and ANQGSEA. CDR3 residues: CSVERDRSAAGANVLTF. The DNA of the CDR3 is TGCAGCGTTGAAAGGGACAGATCAGCCGCTGGGGCCAACGTCCTGACTTTC.

This clonotype was found a few times. The gene calls are TRBV20-1 and TRBJ2-1; 11 positions match TRBD2. The CDR3 runs to 14 residues. Unmatched junction bases numbered 11, after V lost 6 bases and J lost 10 bases. The germline V gene has CDR1 DFQATT and CDR2 SNEGSKA (reference sequence). In nucleotides, the CDR3 is TGCAGTGCCCTAACTAGCGGGAGAAGTTGGGAGCAGTTCTTC. Amino acid sequence: CSALTSGRSWEQFF.

J is TRBJ2-1 and V is TRBV6-5; possibly TRBD1 for D (5 bases). Germline lookup yields CDR1 MNHEY and CDR2 SVGAGI. Trimming left V 2 bases short and J 6 bases short, with 8 bases between. The CDR3 is made up of 13 amino acids. This chain's CDR3 is CASSYRQSNEQFF. The CDR3 nucleotides are TGTGCCAGCAGTTACCGACAGTCCAATGAGCAGTTCTTC.

The rearrangement uses TRBV2 and TRBJ1-1; 9 bases fit TRBD1. Germline CDR1 is SNHLY and CDR2 is FYNNEI. The CDR3 has 16 amino acids. Trimming at V came to 6 bases and at J to 9 bases, leaving 17 bases not matched to a gene. The CDR3 is CASRSPGQGSWGKAFF. The CDR3 bases are TGTGCCAGCAGGAGCCCGGGACAGGGAAGTTGGGGGAAAGCTTTCTTT.

The gene calls are TRBV7-6 and TRBJ2-3; 8 bases match TRBD2. Trimming cost V 3 bases and J 6 bases; bases outside gene matches: 11. Germline V gives CDR1 SGHVS, CDR2 FNYEAQ. The CDR3 sequence is 16 residues long. CDR3 region: CASSFDYREGWDTQYF. The CDR3 DNA sequence: TGTGCCAGCAGCTTCGACTACCGGGAGGGTTGGGATACGCAGTATTTT.

The genes are TRBV9 and TRBJ1-1, with D unclear. V was trimmed by 5 bases and J by 7 bases, leaving 12 bases between them. The CDR3 spans 12 residues. From germline, CDR1 is SGDLS and CDR2 YYNGEE. The CDR3 protein is CASRARDGEAFF. Written as DNA, the CDR3 is TGTGCCAGCAGAGCCAGAGACGGTGAAGCTTTCTTT.

The chain couples TRBV5-1 to TRBJ1-1; D perhaps matches TRBD1 (5 bases). The V end lost 0 bases, the J end lost 8 bases, and 8 bases lay between the germline ends. CDR3 length: 12 residues. CDR1 and CDR2 from the germline V gene are SGHRS and YFSETQ. CDR3 residues: CASSLGGLEAFF. Written as DNA, the CDR3 is TGCGCCAGCAGCTTGGGGGGACTCGAAGCTTTCTTT.

This clonotype was counted a few times. The chain uses TRBV7-2 and TRBJ2-5; D may be TRBD1 (6 bases). Germline V gene lookup returns CDR1 SGHTA and CDR2 FQGNSA. The CDR3 loop spans 12 amino acids. V was shortened by 10 bases and J by 0 bases, with 9 bases between the two germline ends. The chain's CDR3 is CATRTDQETQYF. For the CDR3, the DNA is TGTGCCACCCGGACAGACCAAGAGACCCAGTACTTC.

V and J are TRBV20-1 and TRBJ2-3; D remains ambiguous. The CDR3 spans 12 residues. The V end was cut by 0 bases, the J end by 14 bases, with 15 bases between. Germline values: CDR1 DFQATT, CDR2 SNEGSKA (reference sequence). CDR3 residues: CSARDPGLATYF. In nucleotides, the CDR3 is TGCAGTGCTAGAGATCCGGGCCTCGCTACGTATTTT.

V usage is TRBV9 and J usage is TRBJ1-5; no firm D call. The CDR3 extends over 13 amino acids. Germline assignment: CDR1 SGDLS and CDR2 YYNGEE. V was pared by 4 bases and J by 6 bases, with 11 bases between. CDR3 nucleotides: TGTGCCAGCAGCCCTGACTCAGCTCAGCCCCAGCATTTT. Encoded protein: CASSPDSAQPQHF.

The chain employs TRBV6-5 and TRBJ2-7, with a tentative D call TRBD1 (6 bases). The V gene lost 4 bases and the J gene lost 7 bases, with 14 bases spanning the gap. The germline gives CDR1 MNHEY, CDR2 SVGAGI. There are 13 residues in the CDR3. The CDR3 DNA is TGTGCCAGCAGTTTCCACAGGGCGAGGGAGCAGTACTTC. This translates into CASSFHRAREQYF.

Points on this clonotype: One end of the junction does not line up with germline, which may come from a read error. V and J are TRBV7-8 and TRBJ2-3; 9 bases line up with TRBD2. The CDR3 loop spans 15 amino acids. The germline V gene has CDR1 SGHVS and CDR2 FQNEAQ. The CDR3 spells CASSRRLAVTDTQCF. CDR3 DNA: TGTGCCAGCAGCCGACGACTAGCGGTAACAGATACGCAGTGTTTT.

V is TRBV25-1 and J is TRBJ2-5; 7 nucleotides agree with TRBD1. The CDR3 has 14 amino acids. Germline V lookup: CDR1 MGHDK, CDR2 SYGVNS. Trimming at V came to 3 bases and at J to 3 bases, leaving 4 bases not matched to a gene. The CDR3 region is CASSDRGGKETQYF. In DNA form, the CDR3 reads TGTGCCAGCAGTGACCGAGGGGGCAAAGAGACCCAGTACTTC.

This clonotype was seen more than once but under ten times. The chain carries TRBV6-1 and TRBJ2-3, with 14 bases aligning to TRBD2. This CDR3 spans 16 amino acids. Germline CDR1 and CDR2: MNHNS and SASEGT. V lost 5 bases to trimming and J lost 5 bases; unmatched junction nucleotides: 6. CDR3 nucleotides: TGTGCCAGCAGTAGAGGACTAGCGGGAGGAGGAGATACGCAGTATTTT. Amino acid sequence: CASSRGLAGGGDTQYF.

A few counts support this clonotype. J is TRBJ2-1 and V is TRBV20-1, with TRBD2 matching 9 bases. Trimming at V came to 6 bases and at J to 6 bases, leaving 12 bases not matched to a gene. The length of the CDR3 is 15 residues. CDR1 DFQATT and CDR2 SNEGSKA come from the germline V gene (reference sequence). The CDR3 loop is CSATTPGLAGNEQFF. The CDR3 DNA is TGCAGTGCCACTACGCCGGGACTAGCAGGCAATGAGCAGTTCTTC.

This clonotype was found a few times. The V gene is TRBV20-1, the J gene TRBJ1-1; TRBD1 matches at 7 bases. Germline-derived CDR1 and CDR2 are DFQATT and SNEGSKA (reference sequence). V lost 7 bases to trimming and J lost 5 bases; unmatched junction nucleotides: 13. The CDR3 runs to 14 residues. The CDR3 DNA reads as TGCAGTGTCCCGAATCGACAGGGAGTGACTGAAGCTTTCTTT. Its translation: CSVPNRQGVTEAFF.

About this clonotype itself: The junction and the germline gene differ at one end; a read error may be behind it. J is TRBJ2-2 and V is TRBV7-7; no firm D call. The CDR3 covers 16 residues. Germline-derived CDR1 and CDR2 are SSHAT and FNYEAQ (reference sequence). Here the CDR3 reads CASSPISTRRPGELFF. CDR3 coding DNA: TGTGCTAGCAGCCCTATCTCGACACGACGTCCCGGGGAGCTGTTTTTT.

There are a few counts of this clonotype. The rearrangement uses TRBV12-3 or TRBV12-4 and TRBJ1-1; tentatively, D is TRBD1 (5 bases). Trimming left V 4 bases short and J 1 base short, with 10 bases between. The CDR3 is made up of 14 amino acids. Here the CDR3 DNA reads TGTGCCAGCAGTTACCGGGGCGAGAACACTGAAGCTTTCTTT. It specifies CASSYRGENTEAFF.

There are a few counts of this clonotype. This chain links TRBV12-3 or TRBV12-4 with TRBJ2-3; TRBD2 is a possible D gene (6 bases). The ends were cut back, 6 bases at V and 2 bases at J, with 15 bases in the middle. This CDR3 has 15 amino acids. CDR3 DNA sequence: TGTGCCAGCAGCCATAGCGGCCGCATCACAGATACGCAGTATTTT. This codes for CASSHSGRITDTQYF.

The CDR3 loop is CASSLIPGGPEDTQYF. DNA of the CDR3: TGTGCCAGCAGCTTAATACCGGGAGGGCCGGAAGATACGCAGTATTTT. The J gene is TRBJ2-3, the V gene TRBV5-5; 8 bases match TRBD2. The CDR3 covers 16 residues. Germline trimming cut 2 bases from V and 5 bases from J; bases unmatched to any gene: 10. In germline, CDR1 is SGHKS, CDR2 YYEKEE (reference sequence).

V usage is TRBV5-1 and J usage is TRBJ2-6; D gene uncertain. This CDR3 has 16 residues. Between the trimmed V and J ends, which lost 4 bases and 0 bases, there was a span of 11 bases. CDR1 is SGHRS and CDR2 is YFSETQ in the germline V gene. The DNA of the CDR3 is TGCGCCAGCAGCCCAGCAGGATTCTCTGGGGCCAACGTCCTGACTTTC. Protein sequence: CASSPAGFSGANVLTF.